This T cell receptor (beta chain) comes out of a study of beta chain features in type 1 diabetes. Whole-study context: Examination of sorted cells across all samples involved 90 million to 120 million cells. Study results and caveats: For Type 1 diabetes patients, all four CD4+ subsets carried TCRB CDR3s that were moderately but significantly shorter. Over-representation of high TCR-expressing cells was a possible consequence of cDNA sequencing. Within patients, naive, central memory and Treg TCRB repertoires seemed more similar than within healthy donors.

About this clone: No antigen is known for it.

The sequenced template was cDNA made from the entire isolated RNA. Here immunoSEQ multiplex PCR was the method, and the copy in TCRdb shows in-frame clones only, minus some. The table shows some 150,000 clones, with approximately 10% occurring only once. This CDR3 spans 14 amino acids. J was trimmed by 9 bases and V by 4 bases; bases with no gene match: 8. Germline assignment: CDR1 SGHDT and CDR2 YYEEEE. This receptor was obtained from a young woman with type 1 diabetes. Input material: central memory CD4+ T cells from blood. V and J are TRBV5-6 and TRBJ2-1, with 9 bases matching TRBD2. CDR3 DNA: TGTGCCAGCAGCCCCGCGGGAGGGTCGGGTGAGCAGTTCTTC. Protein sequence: CASSPAGGSGEQFF.